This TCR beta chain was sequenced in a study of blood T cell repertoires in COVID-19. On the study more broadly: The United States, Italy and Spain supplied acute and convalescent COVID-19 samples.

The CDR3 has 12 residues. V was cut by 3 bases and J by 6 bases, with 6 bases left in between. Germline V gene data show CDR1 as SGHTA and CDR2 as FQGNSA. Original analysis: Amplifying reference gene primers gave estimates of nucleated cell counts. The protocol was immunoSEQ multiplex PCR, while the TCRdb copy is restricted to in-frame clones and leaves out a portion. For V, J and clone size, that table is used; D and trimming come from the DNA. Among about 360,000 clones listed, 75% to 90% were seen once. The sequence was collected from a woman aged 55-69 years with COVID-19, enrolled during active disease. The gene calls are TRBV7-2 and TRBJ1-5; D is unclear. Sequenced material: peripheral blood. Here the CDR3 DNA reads TGTGCCAGCAGCTTTGGAGTTCAGCCCCAGCATTTT. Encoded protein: CASSFGVQPQHF.